This T cell receptor (beta chain) came from a study of T-cell reconstitution after alpha-beta-depleted transplantation in children. This clonotype has a count of ten or more. Its antigen is undetermined. An end of the junction differs from the germline gene, which may be a read error. Whole-study results and caveats: Hyperexpanded clones declined; after one year, newly produced T cells mostly supplied diversity. Reportedly, only several hundred clones from non-depleted graft cells drove alpha-beta T-cell counts at about two months.

CDR1 and CDR2 from the germline V gene are SEHNR and FQNEAQ (reference sequence). The CDR3 covers 13 residues. Library preparation (for TCRbeta) was performed with unique molecular identifiers. TCRdb re-analysed the PCR reads in MiXCR, keeping a single row per CDR3 protein. The sample shows roughly 300,000 distinct CDR3 sequences, around a tenth of them seen only once. Here the sequenced sample was peripheral blood, taken 180 days after TCRalphabeta/CD19-depleted stem cell transplant. J is TRBJ2-3 and V is TRBV7-9; no definite D call. This clonotype was sampled from a male patient aged 2 to 10 who had a stem cell transplant for chronic granulomatous disease, so the T cells may come from the graft donor. CDR3 in DNA: TGTGCCAGCAGCCTTACTATGGCAGAAACGCAGTATTTT. Its protein product is CASSLTMAETQYF.